Listed here is a single TCR beta chain. Its antigen has not been determined. No base quality values were provided; no much bigger clone lies one nucleotide off. TCRbeta CDR3 regions were amplified from genomic DNA by means of the immunoSEQ Assay, a bias-controlled multiplex PCR. As for how the authors treated the data: The number of nucleated cells in each sample was estimated by amplification of reference gene primers within the assay. To quantify the absolute abundance of each unique TCRbeta CDR3 rearrangement, sequence reads were collapsed and filtered. For each sample, productive Simpson clonality was calculated as the square root of Simpson's diversity index over productive rearrangements. TCRdb took over this immuneACCESS table, retaining in-frame rearrangements with V and J assigned. Such tables are incomplete; in checked studies, under half of the missing clones stem from an unresolved V gene, and the remainder is unexplained. V and J calls and clone size come straight from that table; D and trimming were deduced from the DNA. The sample table lists 200,000 to 250,000 clones, 83% of them with a count of one. The ten largest clones represent 4.8% of the sample.

The sample comes from a study of blood T cell repertoires in COVID-19 (dated by TCRdb to 2020 to 2022). In terms of the full investigation: The collaborator samples originated in the United States, Italy and Spain and spanned the acute and convalescent phases of COVID-19. Deeply sampled blood TCRbeta repertoires from subjects exposed to, actively infected with, or recovered from COVID-19 were included in the dataset. Where available, HLA class I and class II types were obtained from metadata supplied by the sample provider rather than from assay-based typing. The repertoires were released in a freely available public database intended as a resource for research on the immune response to SARS-CoV-2. Sample metadata almost always included a de-identified subject ID, COVID-19 status, age in years and sex. The material from the prospective study consisted of cDNA or gDNA derived from T cells, B-cell-depleted T cells, or PBMCs. Samples were obtained from the ongoing ImmuneRACE study (first 160 participants) and from some 1,300 subjects provided by 6 global collaborators. The full study reports these points: The amount of clinical and demographic metadata varied by source and participant and was provided uncurated.

Participants in the prospective study were aged about 18 to 100 years, lived in some 24 United States geographic areas, and enrolled through a virtual design. In the prospective study, participants were assigned to cohorts based on the clinical history participants reported in a screening survey and a study questionnaire. Exposed participants were defined as having been in contact with someone with a PCR-confirmed or clinician-diagnosed COVID-19 case within 2 weeks of study entry. In the prospective study, mobile phlebotomists collected whole blood, serum and a nasopharyngeal or oropharyngeal swab from each participant. Prospective study participants could optionally give additional blood draws and questionnaires over an approximately two-month period. Before DNA extraction, blood samples from the prospective study were shipped at room temperature or frozen. The sequenced material came from PBMCs or T cells enriched from blood (not recorded which). This TCR was sampled from a woman in her fifties or sixties who had been exposed to COVID-19.

DNA sequence: TGTGCCAGCAGCTCGGACAGGGACGTCACCGGGGAGCTGTTTTTT. This gives the protein CASSSDRDVTGELFF. This chain joins TRBV5-4 to TRBJ2-2; 8 nucleotides in the junction match TRBD1. Per the germline V gene (reference sequence), SGHNT is the CDR1 and YYREEE is the CDR2. Compared with germline, V lacks 3 bases and J lacks 4 bases; bases without a gene match: 5. Reading from cysteine to phenylalanine, the CDR3 counts 15 amino acids. Just the 45-base CDR3 DNA is kept, in frame starting at base 1.